The 5 T cell receptor beta chains listed next were all sequenced from one sample in a study of blood T cell repertoires in COVID-19. Profiling relied on immunoSEQ multiplex PCR, and the TCRdb table lists in-frame clones only, not all of them. The sample has roughly 200,000 clones, around 80% seen once. Specimen: peripheral blood. The source is a man in his forties with active or convalescent COVID-19.

The chain recombines TRBV11-3 with TRBJ2-7, with a weak D call TRBD1 (5 bases). The CDR3 runs 13 residues. V was clipped by 5 bases and J by 7 bases, with 15 bases between them. The germline V gene encodes CDR1 SGHNT and CDR2 YENEEA. The CDR3 spells CASSAGHLGEQYF. Here the CDR3 DNA reads TGTGCCAGCAGCGCCGGACACCTGGGGGAGCAGTACTTC. Variable domain in full (rest from reference TRBV11-3 and TRBJ2-7): EAGVVQSPRYKIIEKKQPVAFWCNPISGHNTLYWYLQNLGQGPELLIRYENEEAVDDSQLPKDRFSAERLKGVDSTLKIQPAELGDSAVYLCASSAGHLGEQYFGPGTRLTVT.

V gene TRBV15 combines with J gene TRBJ1-6, with 9 bases aligning to TRBD1. The CDR3 loop spans 15 amino acids. CDR1 is LNHNV, CDR2 YYDKDF, per germline (reference sequence). Unmatched junction bases numbered 7, after V lost 3 bases and J lost 10 bases. DNA of the CDR3: TGTGCCACCAGCAGGGACGGACAGGGGCGCTCACCCCTCCACTTT. Translated, it gives CATSRDGQGRSPLHF.

This chain joins TRBV18 and TRBJ2-1; 8 bases are shared with TRBD2. V was pared by 0 bases and J by 6 bases, with 4 bases of the junction left unmatched. The CDR3 has 15 amino acids. CDR1 is KGHSH, CDR2 LQKENI, per germline. In DNA form, the CDR3 reads TGTGCCAGCTCACCACCGGTAGCGGGACTCAATGAGCAGTTCTTC. Its translation: CASSPPVAGLNEQFF.

The chain couples TRBV30 to TRBJ2-3; D uncertain. V lost 2 bases and J lost 3, with 12 bases in between. CDR3 length: 14 amino acids. Looked up from germline, CDR1 is GTSNPN and CDR2 is SVGIG (reference sequence). In DNA form, the CDR3 reads TGTGCCTGGAGTCGGCAGCGTACGACAGATACGCAGTATTTT. This codes for CAWSRQRTTDTQYF.

The CDR3: CASSPDSTYEQYF. CDR3 in DNA: TGTGCCAGCAGCCCGGACAGTACCTACGAGCAGTACTTC. This chain connects TRBV7-9 to TRBJ2-7, with D possibly matching TRBD1 (6 bases). Germline CDR1 and CDR2: SEHNR and FQNEAQ (reference sequence). V lost 5 bases and J 2 bases, leaving 10 bases between the germline ends. The CDR3 has 13 residues. Supplemented by reference TRBV7-9 and TRBJ2-7, the full variable domain reads DTGVSQNPRHKITKRGQNVTFRCDPISEHNRLYWYRQTLGQGPEFLTYFQNEAQLEKSRLLSDRFSAERPKGSFSTLEIQRTEQGDSAMYLCASSPDSTYEQYFGPGTRLTVT.